Listed below are T cell receptor beta chains from one sample, sequenced in a study of T cell clones after liver transplantation. Measured with immunoSEQ multiplex PCR; TCRdb has only the in-frame clones, and not every one. This sample has 50,000 to 60,000 clones, with less than 75% found just once. The specimen was CD4+ T cells from blood, collected at the 22-month timepoint. The receptors originated from a human patient who received a liver transplant. Certain T cells may be donor cells from the graft. Each CDR3 is given with its conserved first and last residue. The order of the fields is J gene, CDR3 length, V gene, D gene, clone size, CDR3 protein. D genes are given only for firm matches. Clone size appears in some rows only: once, few, many, or a class for an expanded clone.

j_call: TRBJ2-5; cdr3_length: 13; v_call: TRBV6-1; d_call: -; clone_size: -; cdr3_aa: CASSRDFQETQYF
j_call: TRBJ2-3; cdr3_length: 15; v_call: TRBV30; d_call: -; clone_size: once; cdr3_aa: CAWSVQWGPADTQYF
j_call: TRBJ2-1; cdr3_length: 13; v_call: TRBV6-5; d_call: -; clone_size: -; cdr3_aa: CASSRTGPNEQFF
j_call: TRBJ2-5; cdr3_length: 15; v_call: TRBV7-8; d_call: -; clone_size: -; cdr3_aa: CASSPTGQPQETQYF
j_call: TRBJ2-5; cdr3_length: 15; v_call: TRBV7-7; d_call: TRBD1; clone_size: -; cdr3_aa: CASSWATGAEETQYF
j_call: TRBJ1-3; cdr3_length: 15; v_call: TRBV5-4; d_call: TRBD1; clone_size: -; cdr3_aa: CASSLQGAQGNTIYF
j_call: TRBJ2-2; cdr3_length: 16; v_call: TRBV7-3; d_call: -; clone_size: -; cdr3_aa: CASSLLSGSAAGELFF
j_call: TRBJ1-3; cdr3_length: 15; v_call: TRBV7-8; d_call: -; clone_size: -; cdr3_aa: CASSLLTGSGNTIYF
j_call: TRBJ1-2; cdr3_length: 15; v_call: TRBV5-4; d_call: -; clone_size: -; cdr3_aa: CASSPGRRADYGYTF
j_call: TRBJ1-2; cdr3_length: 16; v_call: TRBV5-6; d_call: TRBD1; clone_size: -; cdr3_aa: CASSRPGTGANYGYTF
j_call: TRBJ1-3; cdr3_length: 12; v_call: TRBV7-2; d_call: -; clone_size: -; cdr3_aa: CASSLALDTIYF
j_call: TRBJ2-3; cdr3_length: 14; v_call: TRBV6-1; d_call: TRBD2; clone_size: few; cdr3_aa: CASSGLAGGDTQYF
j_call: TRBJ1-6; cdr3_length: 15; v_call: TRBV7-3; d_call: -; clone_size: -; cdr3_aa: CASSYDERRNSPLHF
j_call: TRBJ1-4; cdr3_length: 15; v_call: TRBV4-1; d_call: -; clone_size: -; cdr3_aa: CASSQAKGGNEKLFF
j_call: TRBJ2-1; cdr3_length: 15; v_call: TRBV11-2; d_call: -; clone_size: -; cdr3_aa: CASSSPMGHYNEQFF
j_call: TRBJ2-3; cdr3_length: 12; v_call: TRBV7-3; d_call: -; clone_size: -; cdr3_aa: CASTRRENTQYF
j_call: TRBJ1-2; cdr3_length: 14; v_call: TRBV2; d_call: TRBD1; clone_size: few; cdr3_aa: CASRPRQGVGGYTF
j_call: TRBJ1-6; cdr3_length: 16; v_call: TRBV2; d_call: -; clone_size: -; cdr3_aa: CASKLRGALYNSPLHF
j_call: TRBJ1-1; cdr3_length: 16; v_call: TRBV18; d_call: -; clone_size: -; cdr3_aa: CATRRDGMISGTEAFF
j_call: TRBJ1-2; cdr3_length: 13; v_call: TRBV28; d_call: -; clone_size: -; cdr3_aa: CASSHVTNYGYTF
j_call: TRBJ2-5; cdr3_length: 14; v_call: TRBV19; d_call: TRBD2; clone_size: -; cdr3_aa: CASSRGLSTETQYF
j_call: TRBJ1-2; cdr3_length: 13; v_call: TRBV6-1; d_call: TRBD1; clone_size: -; cdr3_aa: CASSVRTGLGYTF
j_call: TRBJ1-1; cdr3_length: 13; v_call: TRBV12-5; d_call: -; clone_size: -; cdr3_aa: CASGTQGLTETFF
j_call: TRBJ1-1; cdr3_length: 14; v_call: TRBV18; d_call: -; clone_size: -; cdr3_aa: CASSPLQGDAEAFF
j_call: TRBJ1-5; cdr3_length: 14; v_call: TRBV27; d_call: -; clone_size: few; cdr3_aa: CAPQNPVENQPQHF
j_call: TRBJ2-3; cdr3_length: 13; v_call: TRBV9; d_call: -; clone_size: once; cdr3_aa: CASSVGLTDTQYF
j_call: TRBJ2-1; cdr3_length: 10; v_call: TRBV30; d_call: -; clone_size: -; cdr3_aa: CAWGFNEQFF
j_call: TRBJ2-4; cdr3_length: 12; v_call: TRBV6-1; d_call: -; clone_size: -; cdr3_aa: CASSPRLAIQYF
j_call: TRBJ1-6; cdr3_length: 14; v_call: TRBV6-6; d_call: -; clone_size: -; cdr3_aa: CASVERLINSPLHF
j_call: TRBJ1-2; cdr3_length: 20; v_call: TRBV9; d_call: TRBD1; clone_size: -; cdr3_aa: CASSVAALGTGGGSMAGYTF
j_call: TRBJ2-5; cdr3_length: 11; v_call: TRBV2; d_call: TRBD2; clone_size: -; cdr3_aa: CASGTKETQYF
j_call: TRBJ1-2; cdr3_length: 11; v_call: TRBV29-1; d_call: TRBD1; clone_size: few; cdr3_aa: CSVGDRGGYTF
j_call: TRBJ2-1; cdr3_length: 15; v_call: TRBV19; d_call: -; clone_size: -; cdr3_aa: CASSKQEGAGNEQFF
j_call: TRBJ1-3; cdr3_length: 15; v_call: TRBV25-1; d_call: -; clone_size: -; cdr3_aa: CASSAPVGSGNTIYF
j_call: TRBJ2-1; cdr3_length: 17; v_call: TRBV9; d_call: TRBD2; clone_size: few; cdr3_aa: CASSPRLAGGAYNEQFF
j_call: TRBJ2-1; cdr3_length: 15; v_call: TRBV9; d_call: -; clone_size: -; cdr3_aa: CASSAQGRNYNEQFF
j_call: TRBJ2-4; cdr3_length: 15; v_call: TRBV5-1; d_call: TRBD2; clone_size: -; cdr3_aa: CASSLVAGDQNIQYF
j_call: TRBJ2-7; cdr3_length: 12; v_call: TRBV2; d_call: -; clone_size: -; cdr3_aa: CASKEGTDEQYF
j_call: TRBJ1-6; cdr3_length: 14; v_call: TRBV6-1; d_call: -; clone_size: -; cdr3_aa: CASSEVLANSPLHF
j_call: TRBJ2-1; cdr3_length: 15; v_call: TRBV9; d_call: -; clone_size: -; cdr3_aa: CASSLQGGSYNEQFF
j_call: TRBJ2-2; cdr3_length: 16; v_call: TRBV19; d_call: -; clone_size: few; cdr3_aa: CASSINRRVDTGELFF
j_call: TRBJ1-4; cdr3_length: 11; v_call: TRBV7-6; d_call: -; clone_size: -; cdr3_aa: CASTSGEKLFF
j_call: TRBJ1-2; cdr3_length: 12; v_call: TRBV7-2; d_call: -; clone_size: -; cdr3_aa: CASSRANYGYTF
j_call: TRBJ1-1; cdr3_length: 14; v_call: TRBV7-9; d_call: TRBD1; clone_size: -; cdr3_aa: CASSSLRGQPEAFF
j_call: TRBJ1-2; cdr3_length: 12; v_call: TRBV28; d_call: -; clone_size: -; cdr3_aa: CASNQAYYGYTF
j_call: TRBJ1-2; cdr3_length: 15; v_call: TRBV30; d_call: TRBD1; clone_size: -; cdr3_aa: CAWRKGTGGMKGYTF
j_call: TRBJ1-6; cdr3_length: 15; v_call: TRBV11-2; d_call: TRBD1; clone_size: -; cdr3_aa: CASSPGDRANSPLHF
j_call: TRBJ1-1; cdr3_length: 14; v_call: TRBV19; d_call: -; clone_size: -; cdr3_aa: CASSIRGVNTEAFF
j_call: TRBJ2-3; cdr3_length: 13; v_call: TRBV7-9; d_call: -; clone_size: -; cdr3_aa: CASSFDSTDTQYF